These 32 T cell receptor beta chains came from one sample sequenced in a study of blood T cell repertoires in COVID-19. Profiled with immunoSEQ multiplex PCR; TCRdb holds only in-frame clones, not every one. The profile shows a few hundred thousand clones, about 91% of them singletons. Material: PBMCs or T cells enriched from blood (not recorded which). The source of these receptors is a human donor in a cohort exposed to, infected with or recovered from COVID-19 (not recorded which). The donor label of this sample is uncertain.

This clone has a single count. This chain joins TRBV19 and TRBJ2-7; TRBD2 matches at 11 bases. This CDR3 region has 15 residues. The V and J ends lost 2 bases and 5 bases, in that order; junction bases with no gene match: 5. CDR1 LNHDA and CDR2 SQIVND come from the germline V gene (reference sequence). CDR3: CASSIRGLAADEQYF. The DNA of the CDR3 is TGTGCCAGTAGTATAAGGGGACTAGCGGCGGACGAGCAGTACTTC.

This sequence joins TRBV5-1 and TRBJ1-5, with D possibly being TRBD1 (5 bases). CDR3 length: 15 amino acids. Per germline, CDR1 SGHRS and CDR2 YFSETQ. Trimming took 1 base from V and 0 from J, leaving 8 bases between them. CDR3 sequence reads: CASSLSGGSNQPQHF. The CDR3 DNA is TGCGCCAGCAGCTTGTCCGGGGGTAGCAATCAGCCCCAGCATTTT. The full variable domain, completed using reference TRBV5-1 and TRBJ1-5, is KAGVTQTPRYLIKTRGQQVTLSCSPISGHRSVSWYQQTPGQGLQFLFEYFSETQRNKGNFPGRFSGRQFSNSRSEMNVSTLELGDSALYLCASSLSGGSNQPQHFGDGTRLSIL.

The chain couples TRBV12-3 or TRBV12-4 to TRBJ1-4; D unresolved. Trimming removed 10 bases from V and 6 bases from J, with 9 bases in between. There are 11 residues in the CDR3. For the CDR3, the DNA is TGTGCCACTCGGTCGGATGAAAAACTGTTTTTT. Translating it yields CATRSDEKLFF.

This chain uses TRBV9 with TRBJ2-1; the D gene is possibly TRBD2 (5 bases). Germline CDR1 reads SGDLS; CDR2 reads YYNGEE. V was cut by 3 bases and J by 5 bases, with 12 bases left in between. The CDR3 is 14 residues long. Written as DNA, the CDR3 is TGTGCCAGCAGCGGGGGAACGGGAAACAATGAGCAGTTCTTC. This translates into CASSGGTGNNEQFF.

The chain couples TRBV6-5 to TRBJ2-7; 7 bases are a match to TRBD2. The germline V gene has CDR1 MNHEY and CDR2 SVGAGI. CDR3 length equals 13 residues. V lost 6 bases to trimming and J lost 13 bases; unmatched junction nucleotides: 15. CDR3 sequence reads: CASSYSVGGRDYF. Written as DNA, the CDR3 is TGTGCCAGCAGCTATTCCGTGGGGGGGAGGGATTACTTC.

The chain has TRBV9 and TRBJ1-1; 8 nucleotides align to TRBD1. The V gene's germline CDR1 is SGDLS and CDR2 YYNGEE. This CDR3 has 17 amino acids. V was pared by 0 bases and J by 2 bases, with 9 bases of the junction left unmatched. CDR3 sequence: CASSVGTGKGPNTEAFF. The CDR3 region has the DNA TGTGCCAGCAGCGTAGGGACAGGGAAAGGGCCAAACACTGAAGCTTTCTTT.

The V and J genes are TRBV27 and TRBJ2-1; 13 bases line up with TRBD2. The CDR3 has 18 residues. The ends lost 0 bases at V and 4 bases at J; junction bases unmatched: 6. CDR1 and CDR2 (germline): MNHEY, SMNVEV (reference sequence). The CDR3, as DNA: TGTGCCAGCAGTTTATCCGAGAGGACTAGCGGGGGATACAATGAGCAGTTCTTC. It encodes CASSLSERTSGGYNEQFF.

The chain is built from TRBV5-1 and TRBJ2-3, with 7 nucleotides matching TRBD2. With V trimmed by 3 bases and J by 4 bases, 5 bases remained unmatched. CDR1 and CDR2 (germline): SGHRS, YFSETQ. The CDR3 runs to 14 residues. The CDR3 reads CASSYSGRADTQYF. The CDR3 region has the DNA TGCGCCAGCAGCTACTCAGGGAGGGCAGATACGCAGTATTTT.

This chain joins TRBV4-2 and TRBJ2-1; possibly TRBD2 for D (6 bases). Between the trimmed V and J ends, which lost 0 bases and 3 bases, there was a span of 12 bases. This CDR3 spans 16 amino acids. Germline V gives CDR1 LGHNA, CDR2 YNFKEQ. The CDR3 reads CASSQEGGAFYNEQFF. The CDR3 nucleotides are TGTGCCAGCAGCCAAGAAGGCGGGGCGTTCTACAATGAGCAGTTCTTC.

The rearrangement joins TRBV3-1 (or the pseudogene TRBV3-2) to TRBJ2-6; tentative D call: TRBD1 (6 bases). The germline V gene encodes CDR1 LGHDT and CDR2 YNNKEL (reference sequence). V shed 3 bases and J shed 4 bases, with 10 bases lying between them. The CDR3 spans 15 residues. Here the CDR3 reads CASSHTGRGANVLTF. CDR3 sequence (DNA): TGTGCCAGCAGCCACACAGGGAGAGGGGCCAACGTCCTGACTTTC.

The chain uses TRBV5-4 and TRBJ2-5; the D gene is possibly TRBD2 (5 bases). In germline, CDR1 is SGHNT, CDR2 YYREEE (reference sequence). The CDR3 loop spans 15 amino acids. Trimming stripped 0 bases from V and 9 bases from J, with 18 bases between. The CDR3 sequence is CASSLAVTRMEAQYF. CDR3 DNA: TGTGCCAGCAGCTTGGCTGTGACCCGAATGGAGGCCCAGTACTTC.

This clone was recorded only once. At the DNA level, this CDR3 is encoded by other sequences in the same sample as well. This CDR3 reads CASSLRQGSGNTIYF. The CDR3 nucleotides are TGTGCCAGCAGTCTTAGACAGGGCTCTGGAAACACCATATATTTT. V is TRBV7-9 and J is TRBJ1-3, with 7 bases lining up with TRBD1. The CDR3 has 15 residues. The trim removed 6 bases at V and 0 bases at J, leaving 5 bases unmatched. Germline assignment: CDR1 SEHNR and CDR2 FQNEAQ (reference sequence).

The rearrangement links TRBV4-3 to TRBJ1-1; 7 nucleotides line up with TRBD1. Losses at the gene ends were 6 bases for V and 1 base for J; bases not matched to a gene: 5. Germline V gene data show CDR1 as LGHNA and CDR2 as YSLEER. CDR3 length: 14 amino acids. The CDR3 region has the DNA TGCGCCAGCAGTCCTCAGGGGGGGAACACTGAAGCTTTCTTT. Its protein is CASSPQGGNTEAFF.

This clone was seen a handful of times. The chain recombines TRBV7-9 with TRBJ2-7; TRBD2 aligns across 9 bases. Germline CDR1 SEHNR, CDR2 FQNEAQ (reference sequence). The CDR3 runs to 15 residues. V lost 6 bases to trimming and J lost 3 bases; unmatched junction nucleotides: 9. The DNA of the CDR3 is TGTGCCAGCAGGCGTGCTAGCGGGGCGAACTACGAGCAGTACTTC. Its translation is CASRRASGANYEQYF.

V usage is TRBV7-2 and J usage is TRBJ2-3; 9 bases agree with TRBD1. The V gene end was trimmed by 0 bases and the J gene end by 2 bases; junction bases not matched to a gene: 9. Germline CDR1 is SGHTA and CDR2 is FQGNSA. This CDR3 region has 18 residues. CDR3: CASSLAGTGWPNTDTQYF. The CDR3 nucleotides read TGTGCCAGCAGCTTAGCCGGGACAGGGTGGCCAAACACAGATACGCAGTATTTT.

This clone was seen just once. The V gene is TRBV2, the J gene TRBJ1-2; D remains ambiguous. Trimming removed 4 bases at V and 5 bases at J, with 23 bases between. Germline loops: CDR1 SNHLY, CDR2 FYNNEI. This CDR3 contains 17 residues. The CDR3 protein is CASSVGANYLRPYGYTF. CDR3 nucleotide sequence: TGTGCCAGCAGTGTAGGAGCTAATTATCTCCGTCCTTATGGCTACACCTTC.

The V and J genes are TRBV12-3 or TRBV12-4 and TRBJ1-2; perhaps TRBD1 as D (6 bases). The CDR3 loop spans 13 amino acids. V lost 6 bases and J 8 bases, leaving 16 bases between the germline ends. The CDR3 sequence: CASSPSTGSGYTF. The CDR3 region has the DNA TGTGCCAGCAGCCCCAGTACAGGGAGCGGCTACACCTTC.

This clone has just a few counts. V is TRBV9 and J is TRBJ1-2; 10 bases match TRBD1. J gave up 5 bases and V 3 bases, and 7 bases lay outside the gene matches. The CDR3 runs 15 residues. Germline CDR1 SGDLS, CDR2 YYNGEE. CDR3: CASSAGDRGWYGYTF. The CDR3 DNA follows: TGTGCCAGCAGCGCCGGGGACAGGGGATGGTATGGCTACACCTTC.

The chain combines TRBV6-5 with TRBJ1-3; D unclear. The ends were cut back, 8 bases at V and 0 bases at J, with 8 bases in the middle. CDR1 is MNHEY and CDR2 is SVGAGI in the germline V gene. The length of the CDR3 is 13 residues. The CDR3 sequence: CASSFGSGNTIYF. The CDR3 DNA is TGTGCCAGCTCCTTCGGCTCTGGAAACACCATATATTTT.

V gene TRBV19 combines with J gene TRBJ1-2, with TRBD1 identical over 9 bases. Germline CDR1 is LNHDA and CDR2 is SQIVND (reference sequence). The CDR3 covers 18 residues. V gave up 2 bases and J gave up 3 bases; unmatched junction bases: 13. CDR3 in DNA: TGTGCCAGTAGTATACGACCCCGCGGGACAGGGAATGACTATGGCTACACCTTC. Encoded protein: CASSIRPRGTGNDYGYTF.

J is TRBJ2-3 and V is TRBV30; weak D call: TRBD2 (6 bases). V was cut by 1 base and J by 4 bases, with 9 bases left in between. Germline values: CDR1 GTSNPN, CDR2 SVGIG (reference sequence). The CDR3 is made up of 13 amino acids. The CDR3 protein is CAWSAGDADTQYF. The CDR3 nucleotides are TGTGCCTGGAGTGCGGGGGACGCAGATACGCAGTATTTT.

The chain is built from TRBV5-5 and TRBJ1-1; 9 bases fit TRBD1. Per germline, CDR1 SGHKS and CDR2 YYEKEE (reference sequence). V shed 3 bases and J 9 bases; nucleotides not matched to a gene: 9. This CDR3 has 14 residues. The CDR3 reads CASSYSTGTGQAFF. CDR3 nucleotide sequence: TGTGCCAGCAGCTACTCCACCGGGACAGGGCAAGCTTTCTTT.

The V and J genes are TRBV6-5 and TRBJ2-5; TRBD1 might be the D (5 bases). This CDR3 has 15 residues. Looked up from germline, CDR1 is MNHEY and CDR2 is SVGAGI. V lost 6 bases and J lost 5, with 19 bases in between. The CDR3, as DNA: TGTGCCAGCAGATCCCGTGCAGGGATTTCCGAGACCCAGTACTTC. Its protein product is CASRSRAGISETQYF.

This chain links TRBV18 with TRBJ1-2; a possible D gene is TRBD1 (5 bases). Per germline, CDR1 KGHSH and CDR2 LQKENI. V was shortened by 3 bases and J by 0 bases, with 11 bases between the two germline ends. The CDR3 is 15 amino acids. CDR3 region: CASSPGGAANYGYTF. CDR3 coding DNA: TGTGCCAGCTCACCCGGAGGGGCAGCTAACTATGGCTACACCTTC.

The chain uses TRBV7-2 and TRBJ1-5; D possibly corresponds to TRBD1 (5 bases). The germline V and J ends were trimmed by 3 bases and 4 bases, with 13 bases remaining between them. The CDR3 spans 15 residues. Germline CDR1 reads SGHTA; CDR2 reads FQGNSA. The CDR3 DNA follows: TGTGCCAGCAGCTTCGGGCAGGGTAGAAATCAGCCCCAGCATTTT. Its protein product is CASSFGQGRNQPQHF.

This chain uses TRBV10-1 with TRBJ2-1; 8 bases fit TRBD2. CDR3 length equals 15 residues. V trimming: 0 bases; J trimming: 4 bases; junction bases outside the gene matches: 2. Germline-derived CDR1 and CDR2 are WNHNN and SYGVQD (reference sequence). The CDR3: CASSESGGGYNEQFF. CDR3 nucleotides: TGCGCCAGCAGTGAGTCGGGCGGGGGGTACAATGAGCAGTTCTTC.

The chain joins TRBV6-5 to TRBJ1-1; a possible D gene is TRBD1 (6 bases). This CDR3 has 13 residues. V was pared by 2 bases and J by 4 bases, with 8 bases between. CDR1 and CDR2 (germline): MNHEY, SVGAGI. DNA for the CDR3: TGTGCCAGCAGTTACGTGGACAGCACTGAAGCTTTCTTT. Encoded protein: CASSYVDSTEAFF.

V gene TRBV9 combines with J gene TRBJ2-5, with TRBD2 as a possible D gene (7 bases). CDR1 is SGDLS and CDR2 is YYNGEE in the germline V gene. The CDR3 is 14 residues long. Trimming took 3 bases from V and 5 from J, leaving 14 bases between them. As DNA, the CDR3 is TGTGCCAGCAGCGCCCGGGGGGCCGGGGAGACCCAGTACTTC. Translating it yields CASSARGAGETQYF.

The rearrangement links TRBV25-1 to TRBJ1-2; TRBD1 matches 10 bases. Germline CDR1 and CDR2: MGHDK and SYGVNS. The CDR3 length is 16 residues. J gave up 5 bases and V 5 bases, and 11 bases lay outside the gene matches. The CDR3 sequence is CASSLQGQGEIYGYTF. Here the CDR3 DNA reads TGTGCCAGCAGTTTACAAGGACAGGGGGAAATTTATGGCTACACCTTC.

V is TRBV19 and J is TRBJ2-7, with 8 bases aligning to TRBD1. Trimming removed 6 bases from V and 5 bases from J; junction bases left unmatched: 9. The CDR3 has 14 amino acids. The V gene's germline CDR1 is LNHDA and CDR2 SQIVND (reference sequence). CDR3 residues: CASSQDRAANEQYF. Here the CDR3 DNA reads TGTGCCAGTAGCCAGGACAGGGCGGCCAACGAGCAGTACTTC.

This sequence joins TRBV27 and TRBJ2-3; 7 bases are shared with TRBD1. Germline V gene lookup returns CDR1 MNHEY and CDR2 SMNVEV (reference sequence). The V gene end was trimmed by 5 bases and the J gene end by 7 bases; junction bases not matched to a gene: 9. There are 14 residues in the CDR3. DNA of the CDR3: TGTGCCAGCAGTCCTGGACAGGACTTAAATACGCAGTATTTT. Protein product: CASSPGQDLNTQYF.

The chain combines TRBV2 with TRBJ1-1; the D gene is possibly TRBD1 (6 bases). CDR1 and CDR2 from the germline V gene are SNHLY and FYNNEI. Trimming cost V 8 bases and J 0 bases, with 13 bases left between them. CDR3 length: 14 residues. This CDR3 reads CASLVDRMNTEAFF. The DNA for the CDR3 is TGTGCCAGCTTAGTGGACAGAATGAACACTGAAGCTTTCTTT.